This is a list of T cell receptor beta chains from one sample in a study of identical twins. One entry per CDR3 protein, called by TCRdb with MiXCR from the 5' RACE reads. The repertoire includes a few hundred thousand distinct CDR3 sequences, roughly 15% of them detected once, and nearly 0.45% sits in the top ten. The same data also went into a second study, on yellow fever vaccine responses in identical twins.

Material for sequencing was CD4+ T cells sorted from blood. Source of these receptors: a woman aged 18-35 years in good health. The CDR3 runs from the conserved cysteine through the conserved F or W. The D gene is left open where the match is weak. Not every row has a clone size; where given, it reads once, few, many or a size class.

j_gene: TRBJ2-3; d_gene: NA; abundance: many; v_gene: TRBV12-3/TRBV12-4; CDR3nt: TGTGCCAGCAGTCCACCCTCAGATACGCAGTATTTT; CDR3aa: CASSPPSDTQYF
j_gene: TRBJ2-2; d_gene: TRBD2; abundance: once; v_gene: TRBV7-9; CDR3nt: TGTGCCAGCAGCGCCCTAGCGGGAGCGAACACCGGGGAGCTGTTTTTT; CDR3aa: CASSALAGANTGELFF
j_gene: TRBJ2-5; d_gene: NA; abundance: few; v_gene: TRBV12-3/TRBV12-4; CDR3nt: TGTGCCAGCAGGCCCCGAAGAGGAGGGGGACAAGAGACCCAGTACTTC; CDR3aa: CASRPRRGGGQETQYF
j_gene: TRBJ2-2; d_gene: TRBD2; abundance: NA; v_gene: TRBV3-1; CDR3nt: TGTGCCAGCAGCTCGGGACTAGTGGCCGGGGAGCTGTTTTTT; CDR3aa: CASSSGLVAGELFF
j_gene: TRBJ2-3; d_gene: TRBD2; abundance: few; v_gene: TRBV5-1; CDR3nt: TGCGCCAGCAGCACGACTAGCGGGTTCACAGATACGCAGTATTTT; CDR3aa: CASSTTSGFTDTQYF
j_gene: TRBJ1-1; d_gene: TRBD1; abundance: few; v_gene: TRBV6-5; CDR3nt: TGTGCCAGCAGTTACTCAGGGGGCACGAGCGAAGCTTTCTTT; CDR3aa: CASSYSGGTSEAFF
j_gene: TRBJ2-3; d_gene: NA; abundance: NA; v_gene: TRBV7-9; CDR3nt: TGTGCCAGCGAGATTGGCACAGATACGCAGTATTTT; CDR3aa: CASEIGTDTQYF
j_gene: TRBJ1-2; d_gene: NA; abundance: few; v_gene: TRBV3-1; CDR3nt: TGTGCCAGCAGCCAAGATAATCGCTACACCTTC; CDR3aa: CASSQDNRYTF
j_gene: TRBJ2-1; d_gene: TRBD2; abundance: NA; v_gene: TRBV19; CDR3nt: TGTGCCAGTAGTACCCCTGGAGGAACTAGCGGGAGTATCAATGAGCAGTTCTTC; CDR3aa: CASSTPGGTSGSINEQFF
j_gene: TRBJ1-1; d_gene: NA; abundance: few; v_gene: TRBV20-1; CDR3nt: TGCAGTGCTGTGGGGGGGGACACTGAAGCTTTCTTT; CDR3aa: CSAVGGDTEAFF
j_gene: TRBJ1-4; d_gene: NA; abundance: NA; v_gene: TRBV19; CDR3nt: TGTGCCAGTAGTGGGGGCTTGGGTGAAAAACTGTTTTTT; CDR3aa: CASSGGLGEKLFF
j_gene: TRBJ1-4; d_gene: TRBD1; abundance: NA; v_gene: TRBV12-3/TRBV12-4; CDR3nt: TGTGCCAGCAGTATCCACAGGGGTAAACTGTTTTTT; CDR3aa: CASSIHRGKLFF
j_gene: TRBJ2-6; d_gene: NA; abundance: NA; v_gene: TRBV6-1; CDR3nt: TGTGCCAGCAGTGAAGTGGCTGGGGCCAACGTCCTGACTTTC; CDR3aa: CASSEVAGANVLTF
j_gene: TRBJ2-1; d_gene: TRBD2; abundance: NA; v_gene: TRBV11-2; CDR3nt: TGTGCCAGCAGCTCACTAGCGGGGATATCCTACAATGAGCAGTTCTTC; CDR3aa: CASSSLAGISYNEQFF
j_gene: TRBJ2-7; d_gene: NA; abundance: few; v_gene: TRBV24-1; CDR3nt: TGTGCCACCAGTCGGGGGCCCTCCTACGAGCAGTACTTC; CDR3aa: CATSRGPSYEQYF
j_gene: TRBJ2-5; d_gene: TRBD2; abundance: NA; v_gene: TRBV6-1; CDR3nt: TGTGCCAGCAGTGAGTTGGTAGCGGGAGGATCGGTAGAGACCCAGTACTTC; CDR3aa: CASSELVAGGSVETQYF
j_gene: TRBJ2-2; d_gene: TRBD1; abundance: few; v_gene: TRBV24-1; CDR3nt: TGTGCCACCAGTGATTTGCCCGCCCTAGGACAGGCCGCTTCTGGAACAGCGAACACCGGGGAGCTGTTTTTT; CDR3aa: CATSDLPALGQAASGTANTGELFF
j_gene: TRBJ2-5; d_gene: NA; abundance: NA; v_gene: TRBV7-9; CDR3nt: TGTGCCAGCAGCTTAACTCCTAGGGGTGTGGAGACCCAGTACTTC; CDR3aa: CASSLTPRGVETQYF
j_gene: TRBJ2-1; d_gene: NA; abundance: NA; v_gene: TRBV15; CDR3nt: TGTGCCACCAGCAGAGCTGCAAGGGCCTACAATGAGCAGTTCTTC; CDR3aa: CATSRAARAYNEQFF
j_gene: TRBJ2-2; d_gene: NA; abundance: NA; v_gene: TRBV12-3/TRBV12-4; CDR3nt: TGTGCCAGCAGTTTAACCCTAATCGGGGAGCTGTTTTTT; CDR3aa: CASSLTLIGELFF
j_gene: TRBJ1-1; d_gene: NA; abundance: NA; v_gene: TRBV27; CDR3nt: TGTGCCAGCAGTCCGGCCCCGACACCAAACACTGAAGCCTTCTTT; CDR3aa: CASSPAPTPNTEAFF
j_gene: TRBJ2-6; d_gene: NA; abundance: NA; v_gene: TRBV12-3/TRBV12-4; CDR3nt: TGTGCCAGCAGTTTGAGGGTCGGGGCCAACGTCCTGACTTTC; CDR3aa: CASSLRVGANVLTF
j_gene: TRBJ2-1; d_gene: TRBD2; abundance: NA; v_gene: TRBV18; CDR3nt: TGTGCCAGCTCACTATCAACTAGCGGCCTCTCCTACAATGAGCAGTTCTTC; CDR3aa: CASSLSTSGLSYNEQFF
j_gene: TRBJ2-5; d_gene: TRBD2; abundance: few; v_gene: TRBV5-1; CDR3nt: TGCGCCAGCAGCCCGGGACTAGCGGGAGGGTTTCAAGAGACCCAGTACTTC; CDR3aa: CASSPGLAGGFQETQYF
j_gene: TRBJ2-2; d_gene: TRBD2; abundance: few; v_gene: TRBV9; CDR3nt: TGTGCCAGCAGCGGGACCCCAAGCGGGAGGTTGACCGGGGAGCTGTTTTTT; CDR3aa: CASSGTPSGRLTGELFF
j_gene: TRBJ1-2; d_gene: TRBD1; abundance: NA; v_gene: TRBV10-3; CDR3nt: TGTGCCATCAGTGGTGGAGGGGGCGTCGATAACTATGGCTACACCTTC; CDR3aa: CAISGGGGVDNYGYTF
j_gene: TRBJ1-5; d_gene: TRBD1; abundance: few; v_gene: TRBV15; CDR3nt: TGTGCCACCGCGGAGCGGGACAGGCGCATCCAGCCCCAGCATTTT; CDR3aa: CATAERDRRIQPQHF
j_gene: TRBJ2-5; d_gene: NA; abundance: NA; v_gene: TRBV9; CDR3nt: TGTGCCAGCAGCGTGCTGGGTAGGGAGGCCGAGACCCAGTACTTC; CDR3aa: CASSVLGREAETQYF
j_gene: TRBJ2-3; d_gene: TRBD1; abundance: NA; v_gene: TRBV3-1; CDR3nt: TGTGCCAGCAGCCAAGACTGGACAGGGGGCGCATCAGATACGCAGTATTTT; CDR3aa: CASSQDWTGGASDTQYF
j_gene: TRBJ2-6; d_gene: NA; abundance: few; v_gene: TRBV10-3; CDR3nt: TGTGCCATCAGTGCTCAGGGTGCTGGGGCCAACGTCCTGACTTTC; CDR3aa: CAISAQGAGANVLTF
j_gene: TRBJ2-3; d_gene: TRBD2; abundance: NA; v_gene: TRBV5-1; CDR3nt: TGCGCCAGCAGCTACAGACTAGCGGGCACAGATACGCAGTATTTT; CDR3aa: CASSYRLAGTDTQYF
j_gene: TRBJ2-5; d_gene: NA; abundance: few; v_gene: TRBV3-1; CDR3nt: TGTGCCAGCAGCCACCCAGAGACCATTTCCGAGACCCAGTACTTC; CDR3aa: CASSHPETISETQYF
j_gene: TRBJ2-3; d_gene: TRBD2; abundance: many; v_gene: TRBV7-2; CDR3nt: TGTGCCAGCAGCCAACGACTAGCAGGTAGTTCAGATACGCAGTATTTT; CDR3aa: CASSQRLAGSSDTQYF
j_gene: TRBJ2-7; d_gene: TRBD2; abundance: few; v_gene: TRBV12-3/TRBV12-4; CDR3nt: TGTGCCAGCAGCCTGATAGCGGGAGGGCCCCACGAGCAGTACTTC; CDR3aa: CASSLIAGGPHEQYF
j_gene: TRBJ1-1; d_gene: NA; abundance: NA; v_gene: TRBV5-5; CDR3nt: TGTGCCAGCAGCTTGAATTGGGCTGAAGCTTTCTTT; CDR3aa: CASSLNWAEAFF
j_gene: TRBJ2-7; d_gene: TRBD1; abundance: NA; v_gene: TRBV5-1; CDR3nt: TGCGCCAGCAGCCGGGACAGGGAATACGAGCAGTACTTC; CDR3aa: CASSRDREYEQYF
j_gene: TRBJ1-1; d_gene: NA; abundance: NA; v_gene: TRBV5-1; CDR3nt: TGCGCCAGCAGCTCCGGGGATTCCACTGAAGCTTTCTTT; CDR3aa: CASSSGDSTEAFF
j_gene: TRBJ2-2; d_gene: NA; abundance: NA; v_gene: TRBV5-1; CDR3nt: TGCGCCAGCAGCTTGGTCAGTCTGGGGACCGGGGAGCTGTTTTTT; CDR3aa: CASSLVSLGTGELFF
j_gene: TRBJ1-2; d_gene: NA; abundance: NA; v_gene: TRBV25-1; CDR3nt: TGTGCCAGCAGTGAATTTAAAAAAGGGCTGAATGGCTACACCTTC; CDR3aa: CASSEFKKGLNGYTF
j_gene: TRBJ2-1; d_gene: NA; abundance: few; v_gene: TRBV4-1; CDR3nt: TGCGCCAGCAGCCACACAGGGCGCAGCTCCTACAATGAGCAGTTCTTC; CDR3aa: CASSHTGRSSYNEQFF
j_gene: TRBJ2-3; d_gene: TRBD2; abundance: NA; v_gene: TRBV19; CDR3nt: TGTGCCAGTAGTAACCCCAGACTAGCGGGGTACACAGATACGCAGTATTTT; CDR3aa: CASSNPRLAGYTDTQYF
j_gene: TRBJ2-1; d_gene: NA; abundance: few; v_gene: TRBV12-3/TRBV12-4; CDR3nt: TGTGCCAGCAGCAAAACCACAGGGAACAATGAGCAGTTCTTC; CDR3aa: CASSKTTGNNEQFF
j_gene: TRBJ1-4; d_gene: NA; abundance: few; v_gene: TRBV5-1; CDR3nt: TGCGCCAGCAGCTTGACCATGGACAGACCCGACTATGAAAAACTGTTTTTT; CDR3aa: CASSLTMDRPDYEKLFF
j_gene: TRBJ2-3; d_gene: TRBD1; abundance: NA; v_gene: TRBV13; CDR3nt: TGTGCCAGCAGCTCCAGGGGGCTAACCAGCACAGATACGCAGTATTTT; CDR3aa: CASSSRGLTSTDTQYF
j_gene: TRBJ2-1; d_gene: NA; abundance: NA; v_gene: TRBV7-9; CDR3nt: TGTGCCAGCAGCCAGGACACATACAATGAGCAGTTCTTC; CDR3aa: CASSQDTYNEQFF
j_gene: TRBJ2-2; d_gene: TRBD1; abundance: NA; v_gene: TRBV5-8; CDR3nt: TGTGCCATCCGACCAACGGGACAGGGGAGGACCGGGGAGCTGTTTTTT; CDR3aa: CAIRPTGQGRTGELFF
j_gene: TRBJ2-5; d_gene: NA; abundance: few; v_gene: TRBV6-5; CDR3nt: TGTGCCAGCAGTTATGGAGACCACCAAGAGACCCAGTACTTC; CDR3aa: CASSYGDHQETQYF
j_gene: TRBJ2-3; d_gene: NA; abundance: NA; v_gene: TRBV6-1; CDR3nt: TGTGCCAGCCGGACGGCGGGGTCCACAGATACGCAGTATTTT; CDR3aa: CASRTAGSTDTQYF
j_gene: TRBJ2-3; d_gene: TRBD1; abundance: few; v_gene: TRBV5-1; CDR3nt: TGCGCCAGCAGCGCGGGACAGGGGACAGATACGCAGTATTTT; CDR3aa: CASSAGQGTDTQYF
j_gene: TRBJ1-1; d_gene: NA; abundance: few; v_gene: TRBV29-1; CDR3nt: TGCAGCGTTGACACAGGGAGTAGAACTGAAGCTTTCTTT; CDR3aa: CSVDTGSRTEAFF
j_gene: TRBJ2-4; d_gene: NA; abundance: few; v_gene: TRBV7-9; CDR3nt: TGTGCCAGCAGCCCCAAATGGACTGCCGGCATTCAGTACTTC; CDR3aa: CASSPKWTAGIQYF
j_gene: TRBJ2-3; d_gene: TRBD2; abundance: few; v_gene: TRBV20-1; CDR3nt: TGCAGTGCTAGCCTAGCGGGAGTAGTTGATACGCAGTATTTT; CDR3aa: CSASLAGVVDTQYF
j_gene: TRBJ2-2; d_gene: TRBD2; abundance: NA; v_gene: TRBV7-2; CDR3nt: TGTGCCAGCAGCTTACCTAGCGGGACCGGGGAGCTGTTTTTT; CDR3aa: CASSLPSGTGELFF